This TCR beta chain was identified in a study of OX40 agonist ivuxolimab in advanced cancers. The overall study: Administration of intravenous ivuxolimab to patients occurred every 2 weeks at 0.01 to 10 mg/kg.

Here immunoSEQ multiplex PCR was the method, and the copy in TCRdb shows in-frame clones only, minus some. Of approximately 41,000 clones detected, around four fifths appear once; the ten largest clones hold 2.5% to 3%. Study results and caveats: The study found among the lowest clonal expansion in partial responders at 0.1-3.0 mg/kg.

The CDR3 is 14 residues long. The germline V and J ends were trimmed by 3 bases and 2 bases, with 8 bases remaining between them. In germline, CDR1 is SGHAT, CDR2 FQNNGV. With regard to this clone: Its specificity is not known.

The sequence came from an adult with an advanced solid tumor such as melanoma, head and neck, liver or kidney cancer. Here the sequenced sample was CD4+ or CD8+ T cells sorted from blood, taken in a trial of the OX40 agonist ivuxolimab. The rearrangement uses TRBV11-2 and TRBJ2-1; D is unresolved. Here the CDR3 DNA reads TGTGCCAGCAGCTTCCGCCTAGCCTACAATGAGCAGTTCTTC. Amino acid sequence: CASSFRLAYNEQFF.